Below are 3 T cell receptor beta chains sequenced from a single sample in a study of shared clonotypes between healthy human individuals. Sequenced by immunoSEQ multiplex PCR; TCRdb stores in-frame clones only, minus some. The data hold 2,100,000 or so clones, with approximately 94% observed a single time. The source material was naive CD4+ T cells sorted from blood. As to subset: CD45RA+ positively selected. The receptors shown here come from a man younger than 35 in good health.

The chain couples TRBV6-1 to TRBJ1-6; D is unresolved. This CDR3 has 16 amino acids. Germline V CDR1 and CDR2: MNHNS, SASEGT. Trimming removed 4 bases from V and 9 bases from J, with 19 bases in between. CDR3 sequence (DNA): TGTGCCAGCAGTGGGGCAGGATCGTTATTAGGTTCACCCCTCCACTTT. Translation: CASSGAGSLLGSPLHF.

CDR3: CASRERNEKLFF. The CDR3 DNA sequence: TGTGCCAGCAGGGAGAGGAATGAAAAACTGTTTTTT. The chain links TRBV2 to TRBJ1-4; D is unresolved. The CDR3 runs to 12 residues. V was shortened by 6 bases and J by 5 bases, with 7 bases between the two germline ends. Germline loops: CDR1 SNHLY, CDR2 FYNNEI.

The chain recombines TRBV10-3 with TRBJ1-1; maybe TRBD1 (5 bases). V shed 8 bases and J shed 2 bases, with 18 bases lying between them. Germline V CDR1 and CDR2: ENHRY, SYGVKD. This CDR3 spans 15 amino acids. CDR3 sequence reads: CAISIGAGANTEAFF. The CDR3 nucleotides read TGTGCCATCTCAATCGGGGCCGGGGCAAACACTGAAGCTTTCTTT.